One and the same sample provided the 14 T cell receptor beta chains below, sequenced in a study of blood T cell repertoires in COVID-19. Using immunoSEQ multiplex PCR, the repertoire was profiled, and TCRdb retains in-frame clones only, with some absent. In the table there are roughly 180,000 clones, about 82% of which are singletons. Sequencing was carried out using peripheral blood. The receptors derive from a woman aged 25-40 years with acute or convalescent COVID-19.

This clone was seen only once. The chain recombines TRBV5-1 with TRBJ1-6, with 7 bases matching TRBD1. The CDR3 has 15 residues. Trimming took 5 bases from V and 7 from J; bases not matched to a gene: 9. The germline CDR1 and CDR2 sequences are SGHRS and YFSETQ. The CDR3 DNA reads as TGCGCCAGCAGTCCCGACAGGGTCGGAAATTCACCCCTCCACTTT. Translating gives CASSPDRVGNSPLHF.

This chain uses TRBV5-1 with TRBJ2-7; 10 bases agree with TRBD1. Germline lookup yields CDR1 SGHRS and CDR2 YFSETQ. The CDR3 is 14 amino acids. Germline trimming cut 4 bases from V and 7 bases from J; bases unmatched to any gene: 8. The CDR3 bases are TGCGCCAGCAGCGCAGGGACAGGGGCGGGGGAGCAGTACTTC. Its translation is CASSAGTGAGEQYF. The entire variable domain, with the rest obtained from reference TRBV5-1 and TRBJ2-7, is as follows: KAGVTQTPRYLIKTRGQQVTLSCSPISGHRSVSWYQQTPGQGLQFLFEYFSETQRNKGNFPGRFSGRQFSNSRSEMNVSTLELGDSALYLCASSAGTGAGEQYFGPGTRLTVT.

This clone was counted a few times. The V and J genes are TRBV7-8 and TRBJ2-7; 7 positions agree with TRBD1. The V segment lost 3 bases and the J segment 7 bases; nucleotides outside the gene matches: 9. Germline V gene data show CDR1 as SGHVS and CDR2 as FQNEAQ. This CDR3 is 14 amino acids long. The chain's CDR3 is CASSFGQVLREQYF. The CDR3 bases are TGTGCCAGCAGCTTCGGACAGGTCCTTAGGGAGCAGTACTTC.

The genes are TRBV21-1 and TRBJ2-7; the D segment call TRBD1 is taken from the table without a DNA check. TRBV21-1 is noted as a pseudogene. The CDR3 consists of 20 residues. In nucleotides, the CDR3 is TGTGCCAGCAGCAAAAGTGAGAAGATGAGGACAGGGACAACGACCTACGAGCAGTACTTC. It is translated as CASSKSEKMRTGTTTYEQYF.

The chain uses TRBV3-1 (or the pseudogene TRBV3-2) and TRBJ2-5; D perhaps matches TRBD2 (5 bases). The CDR3 contains 13 residues. Germline V lookup: CDR1 LGHDT, CDR2 YNNKEL (reference sequence). Trimming shortened V by 4 bases and J by 5 bases, and 11 bases separated the two germline ends. The CDR3 DNA follows: TGTGCCAGCAGCCCTCCGAGGAGGGAGACCCAGTACTTC. It yields the protein CASSPPRRETQYF.

The rearrangement links TRBV29-1 to TRBJ2-1; 11 bases line up with TRBD2. The germline V gene encodes CDR1 SQVTM and CDR2 ANQGSEA. CDR3 length equals 15 residues. V lost 5 bases to trimming and J lost 2 bases; unmatched junction nucleotides: 5. DNA of the CDR3: TGCAGCGTTCGAGGACTAGCGGGTACCTACAATGAGCAGTTCTTC. It yields the protein CSVRGLAGTYNEQFF.

The V and J genes are TRBV29-1 and TRBJ1-4; TRBD1 aligns across 9 bases. Germline V lookup: CDR1 SQVTM, CDR2 ANQGSEA. The CDR3 runs to 16 residues. V lost 6 bases and J lost 7; bases outside the gene matches: 15. In DNA, the CDR3 is TGCAGCGTCAGCGGGACAGGGTTAGCCGGGGGTGAAAAACTGTTTTTT. Translating it yields CSVSGTGLAGGEKLFF.

This chain uses TRBV28 with TRBJ1-2; perhaps TRBD1 as D (6 bases). The CDR3 runs to 14 residues. Trimming removed 3 bases at V and 8 bases at J, with 16 bases between. Germline assignment: CDR1 MDHEN and CDR2 SYDVKM. CDR3 DNA sequence: TGTGCCAGCAGTTTTGGGGGCCAGCGGCGGGGCTACACCTTC. Translation: CASSFGGQRRGYTF.

The chain couples TRBV3-1 (or the pseudogene TRBV3-2) to TRBJ1-2; D is uncertain. The germline V gene encodes CDR1 LGHDT and CDR2 YNNKEL (reference sequence). V lost 4 bases to trimming and J lost 7 bases, with 10 bases between them. This CDR3 is built from 12 residues. This CDR3 reads CASSPLAGGYTF. CDR3 in DNA: TGTGCCAGCAGCCCCCTCGCGGGTGGCTACACCTTC.

The chain recombines TRBV11-2 with TRBJ2-5, with D perhaps matching TRBD1 (5 bases). The CDR3 length is 14 residues. Per germline, CDR1 SGHAT and CDR2 FQNNGV. V lost 0 bases, J lost 4 bases, and 9 bases lay in between. The CDR3 loop reads CASSLDQGTETQYF. CDR3 coding DNA: TGTGCCAGCAGCTTAGATCAGGGTACAGAGACCCAGTACTTC.

This clone was recorded once. The genes are TRBV23-1 and TRBJ2-7; 8 nucleotides align to TRBD2. TRBV23-1 qualifies as an ORF whose function is uncertain. The length of the CDR3 is 15 residues. V was clipped by 5 bases and J by 0 bases; unmatched bases: 6. CDR3 residues: CASSVTSGLSYEQYF. CDR3 in DNA: TGCGCCAGCAGTGTAACTAGCGGACTCTCCTACGAGCAGTACTTC.

This clone appeared once. The chain combines TRBV29-1 with TRBJ1-1; 8 bases align to TRBD1. V dropped 3 bases and J dropped 8; count of bases not matched to a gene: 2. This CDR3 is 11 amino acids long. Germline CDR1 and CDR2: SQVTM and ANQGSEA. The CDR3 loop reads CSVDRGREAFF. CDR3 coding DNA: TGCAGCGTTGACAGGGGGCGAGAAGCTTTCTTT.

V gene TRBV7-2 combines with J gene TRBJ2-1; the match to TRBD2 covers 7 bases. J lost 8 bases, V lost 3 bases, and 13 bases had no gene match. The CDR3 has 16 residues. In germline, CDR1 is SGHTA, CDR2 FQGNSA. CDR3 amino acids: CASSFRVGRLGYEQFF. The CDR3, as DNA: TGTGCCAGCAGCTTCCGGGTCGGGAGGCTTGGGTATGAGCAGTTCTTC.

The chain carries TRBV7-8 and TRBJ1-2, with 9 bases aligning to TRBD1. The CDR3 spans 15 residues. Losses at the gene ends were 5 bases for V and 3 bases for J; bases not matched to a gene: 7. CDR1 is SGHVS and CDR2 is FQNEAQ in the germline V gene. The CDR3 DNA reads as TGTGCCAGCAGCATACTGGGACAGGGTGACTATGGCTACACCTTC. Protein sequence: CASSILGQGDYGYTF.